This T cell receptor beta chain was found in a study of early T cells in non-severe SARS-CoV-2 infection. Turning to the study itself: Sequenced material consisted of bulk RNA (from unsorted whole blood), and chains were unpaired.

Individual cDNA molecules each received unique molecular identifiers attached to them. TCRdb re-analysed the 5' RACE reads in MiXCR, keeping a single row per CDR3 protein. The sample contains more than 55,000 distinct CDR3 sequences, roughly 4.8% of which appear only once. Germline V gene data show CDR1 as LGHNA and CDR2 as YSLEER. After removal of 2 bases from V and 6 bases from J, the junction contained 4 bases not matched to a gene. This CDR3 contains 15 residues. V usage is TRBV4-3 and J usage is TRBJ2-3; 11 bases agree with TRBD1. The sequenced sample was whole blood, obtained at baseline. The TCR was taken from an adult who was a healthcare worker with PCR-confirmed SARS-CoV-2 infection or an uninfected control (not recorded which). The donor label of this sample is uncertain. The CDR3 nucleotides read TGCGCCAGCAGCCAAAGGACAGGGGGCTACGATACGCAGTATTTT. It specifies CASSQRTGGYDTQYF.